This TCR beta chain was profiled in a study of blood T cell repertoires in COVID-19. In the study overall: PBMCs, B-cell-depleted T cells, or T cells provided the cDNA or gDNA that made up the material.

The germline V gene encodes CDR1 KGHSH and CDR2 LQKENI. V was pared by 10 bases and J by 0 bases, with 16 bases between. This CDR3 has 14 amino acids. Produced via immunoSEQ multiplex PCR; TCRdb's table is partial and in-frame only. In the table there are about 78,000 clones, around 91% of which are singletons. The sequenced sample was peripheral blood. The chain has TRBV18 and TRBJ2-7, with D tentatively TRBD1 (5 bases). The TCR sequence derives from a woman in her fifties or sixties in a cohort sampled during active COVID-19. The CDR3 spells CANSKGANSYEQYF. CDR3 nucleotide sequence: TGTGCCAACTCTAAAGGGGCGAACTCCTACGAGCAGTACTTC.